This T cell receptor (beta chain) was obtained from a study of T cell clonotyping in hematopoietic cell transplantation. The CDR3 totals 15 residues. J gave up 4 bases and V 2 bases, and 5 bases lay outside the gene matches. From germline, CDR1 is SGDLS and CDR2 YYNGEE. Study results and caveats: Without cell sorting, CD4 versus CD8 contributions remain unresolved.

Concerning this clone itself: Its antigen is undetermined.

Some clones are missing from TCRdb's copy, which holds only in-frame ones; the method was immunoSEQ multiplex PCR. The repertoire has 65,000 to 75,000 clones, 94% of them found once; the top ten carry around 1.6%. This sequence originates from a man in his fifties or sixties in good health. Some clones in this sample may be carry-over from other donors' samples. Material: peripheral blood mononuclear cells. The V and J genes are TRBV9 and TRBJ2-7; 11 bases match TRBD2. CDR3 bases: TGTGCCAGCAGCGTTGGGACTAGCGGCAGTTACGAGCAGTACTTC. It codes for CASSVGTSGSYEQYF. Full variable domain (remainder filled in from reference TRBV9 and TRBJ2-7): DSGVTQTPKHLITATGQRVTLRCSPRSGDLSVYWYQQSLDQGLQFLIQYYNGEERAKGNILERFSAQQFPDLHSELNLSSLELGDSALYFCASSVGTSGSYEQYFGPGTRLTVT.